Listed here are 11 T cell receptor beta chains from one sample, sequenced in a study of T cell responses to AZD1222 COVID-19 vaccine. Some clones are missing from TCRdb's copy, which holds only in-frame ones; the method was immunoSEQ multiplex PCR. Here the sample spans 110,000 or so clones, about 86% being singletons. The sample was peripheral blood, taken 28 days after the second AZD1222 dose. These TCRs come from an adult who received the AZD1222 COVID-19 vaccine.

V is TRBV2 and J is TRBJ1-1; D is uncertain. V lost 4 bases and J lost 7, with 16 bases in between. Germline assignment: CDR1 SNHLY and CDR2 FYNNEI. This CDR3 has 14 amino acids. The CDR3 sequence is CASSALVGGGEAFF. DNA of the CDR3: TGTGCCAGCAGTGCTTTGGTGGGAGGTGGTGAAGCTTTCTTT.

V and J are TRBV30 and TRBJ1-2; D may be TRBD1 (6 bases). The CDR3 spans 12 residues. Deletions cut 4 bases from V and 2 bases from J, with 8 bases between. Looked up from germline, CDR1 is GTSNPN and CDR2 is SVGIG (reference sequence). CDR3 sequence: CAWNRANYGYTF. The CDR3 coding sequence is TGTGCCTGGAACAGGGCCAACTATGGCTACACCTTC.

The chain joins TRBV12-3 or TRBV12-4 to TRBJ1-1; D is possibly TRBD1 (6 bases). This CDR3 comprises 12 residues. V dropped 8 bases and J dropped 4 bases, with 11 bases sitting between them. The CDR3 region has the DNA TGTGCCAGCGGGGGGCCTGGCACTGAAGCTTTCTTT. This translates into CASGGPGTEAFF.

The chain's CDR3 is CATSDAGLSYGYTF. CDR3 coding DNA: TGTGCCACCAGTGATGCTGGACTGAGCTATGGCTACACCTTC. This sequence joins TRBV24-1 and TRBJ1-2; D gene uncertain. Trimming pared 3 bases from V and 4 bases from J, leaving 11 bases between. Germline CDR1 KGHDR, CDR2 SFDVKD. This CDR3 region has 14 residues.

This clone is termed medium-sized. The chain carries TRBV11-2 and TRBJ1-2; maybe TRBD1 (6 bases). This CDR3 has 15 residues. The V and J ends lost 3 bases and 5 bases respectively, with 16 bases between them. Germline CDR1 and CDR2: SGHAT and FQNNGV. CDR3 protein: CASSFGGGSVYGYTF. The CDR3 DNA is TGTGCCAGCAGCTTTGGGGGCGGCAGTGTATATGGCTACACCTTC.

The genes are TRBV25-1 and TRBJ1-2; no reliable D call. V was trimmed by 3 bases and J by 8 bases, leaving 10 bases between them. The length of the CDR3 is 12 residues. Germline CDR1 MGHDK, CDR2 SYGVNS. The CDR3 spells CASSDHGGGYTF. CDR3 nucleotides: TGTGCCAGCAGTGATCATGGTGGCGGCTACACCTTC.

As DNA, the CDR3 is TGTGCCAGCAGTGAATTGTTAAGGTCCTCTACTGAAGCTTTCTTT. Its translation: CASSELLRSSTEAFF. The chain carries TRBV25-1 and TRBJ1-1; no reliable D call. CDR1 and CDR2 (germline): MGHDK, SYGVNS. Trimming pared 1 base from V and 5 bases from J, leaving 14 bases between. This CDR3 has 15 residues.

The V and J genes are TRBV6-5 and TRBJ1-1; D perhaps matches TRBD1 (6 bases). The V end was cut by 6 bases, the J end by 1 base, with 12 bases between. This CDR3 has 14 residues. Germline values: CDR1 MNHEY, CDR2 SVGAGI. In nucleotides, the CDR3 is TGTGCCAGCAGAGAGGGGGGCCCGAACACTGAAGCTTTCTTT. This encodes CASREGGPNTEAFF.

This chain joins TRBV5-8 and TRBJ2-7; D is unresolved. Deletions cut 4 bases from V and 1 base from J, with 12 bases between. Germline loops: CDR1 SGHTS, CDR2 YDEGEE. The CDR3 covers 14 residues. As DNA, the CDR3 is TGTGCCAGCAGCCCCCCCTGGGGATCCTACGAGCAGTACTTC. Its protein product is CASSPPWGSYEQYF.

The chain has TRBV7-9 and TRBJ2-1; no clear D gene. From germline, CDR1 is SEHNR and CDR2 FQNEAQ (reference sequence). Trimming shortened V by 3 bases and J by 4 bases, and 7 bases separated the two germline ends. CDR3 length equals 13 residues. CDR3 in amino acids: CASSLDGYNEQFF. The DNA of the CDR3 is TGTGCCAGCAGCTTGGACGGATACAATGAGCAGTTCTTC.

J is TRBJ2-3 and V is TRBV19; D gene uncertain. The CDR3 is 12 residues long. Germline values: CDR1 LNHDA, CDR2 SQIVND (reference sequence). Trimming removed 6 bases at V and 5 bases at J, with 9 bases between. CDR3 nucleotide sequence: TGTGCCAGTAGCCTTGATAGAGATACGCAGTATTTT. Its protein is CASSLDRDTQYF.